A single T cell receptor (beta chain) is shown here with its context. Its specificity is not known. With a much larger clone just one base away, this may be a read error. CDR1 is MNHEY and CDR2 is SVGAGI in the germline V gene. This CDR3 contains 14 residues. Trimming took 6 bases from V and 3 from J, leaving 14 bases between them. Unique molecular identifiers were carried by the TCR beta cDNA libraries. TCRdb reanalysed the PCR reads using MiXCR and keeps one entry per CDR3 protein. The sample records a few hundred thousand distinct CDR3 sequences, around 34% being singletons. This sample was taken from a study of post-analysis software for immune sequencing data. Broader study findings: Elevated frequency relative to controls characterized four or five TRBV segments in patients, TRBV5-6, TRBV5-1 and TRBV20-1 among them.

The V and J genes are TRBV6-5 and TRBJ1-2; possibly TRBD1 for D (5 bases). This clonotype was obtained from a girl aged 10 to 17 with multiple sclerosis. Material for sequencing was blood. DNA of the CDR3: TGTGCCAGCAGGCGGACAAGGCGAGACTATGGCTACACCTTC. Protein: CASRRTRRDYGYTF.